This TCR beta chain is drawn from a study of response to subunit inactivated influenza vaccine. Whole-study results and caveats: Each seasonal flu vaccination may recruit only limited new T cells, authors suggested.

V was cut by 0 bases and J by 8 bases, with 16 bases left in between. Germline V gene sequence: CDR1 LGHNA, CDR2 YNFKEQ. This CDR3 spans 16 amino acids. One entry per CDR3 protein, called by TCRdb with MiXCR from the RT-PCR reads. This table holds more than 150,000 distinct CDR3 sequences, approximately 9.2% found once. The sample holds many counts of this clonotype. The antigen is not known. The receptor was derived from a man aged 45-65 years who received an inactivated influenza vaccine. This specimen was non-naive T cells sorted from PBMCs, taken on the day of vaccination. This chain joins TRBV4-2 and TRBJ1-4, with D tentatively TRBD1 (5 bases). The CDR3 here is CASSQDRGTGGEKLFF. The CDR3 region has the DNA TGTGCCAGCAGCCAAGATCGGGGAACAGGAGGAGAAAAACTGTTTTTT.